A selection of T cell receptor beta chains follows, all from one sample in a study of HIV-infected patients and healthy controls. TCRdb called the 5' RACE reads again in MiXCR, with one record for every CDR3 protein. This table has more than 15,000 distinct CDR3 sequences, around 20% appearing once. Input material: CD8+ T cells from blood. Every receptor here comes from a human donor in good health. CDR3s include the opening cysteine and the closing phenylalanine or tryptophan. A clone size is listed for some rows: how often the clone was seen (once, few, many), or a class if it is expanded.

TRBV4-2	many	16	CASSQAGGGLTDTQYF
TRBV5-5	many	16	CASSLAPPGGNNEQFF
TRBV3-1	many	20	CASSQDGSGDRGYLNTEAFF
TRBV6-6	many	12	CASSYALAEAFF
TRBV5-6	.	15	CASSLAGQGNTEAFF
TRBV29-1	few	12	CSVGGSTDTQYF
TRBV6-5	few	13	CASTAHGNYGYTF
TRBV10-2	many	15	CASSESIPLYNEQFF
TRBV19	.	14	CASSLTGSSGELFF
TRBV19	.	13	CASSWTGSYEQYF
TRBV5-1	.	14	CASSLGGDNQPQHF
TRBV24-1	medium-sized	15	CATSDPLQDAMGAFF
TRBV5-5	many	14	CASSSVGGTDTQYF
TRBV12-3/TRBV12-4	.	12	CASSLGTGEQFF
TRBV12-3/TRBV12-4	.	12	CASSFAGWEQYF
TRBV7-9	few	15	CASSLTDRGLVAQHF
TRBV4-2	.	16	CASSQEWASGTNEQFF
TRBV10-3	many	14	CAISDVGTYNEQFF
TRBV20-1	many	15	CSARVLGTTNYGYTF
TRBV2	many	15	CASSETSGLYNEQFF
TRBV12-3/TRBV12-4	many	15	CASSRGPGLTDTQYF
TRBV12-3/TRBV12-4	.	14	CASGPSGDTYEQYF
TRBV12-3/TRBV12-4	many	11	CASSLGAEAFF
TRBV5-4	.	15	CASSPDRSTSYEQYF
TRBV7-6	few	14	CASSSRLDTGELFF
TRBV29-1	.	14	CSVESWGTHYGYTF
TRBV5-6	.	13	CASRLAEVYGYTF
TRBV7-9	once	12	CASSLSGTEAFF
TRBV7-2	medium-sized	15	CASSLIYGVPDTQYF
TRBV5-8	.	15	CASSQPRGTNQPQHF
TRBV4-2	many	13	CASASQADETQYF
TRBV9	large	17	CASSVTQGRVAQETQYF
TRBV3-1	.	13	CASSYRRYNEQFF
TRBV14	few	13	CASSFKGFEKLFF
TRBV7-9	few	14	CASSLDPSQETQYF
TRBV3-1	many	18	CASSQEGQVTPFPYEQYF
TRBV5-1	many	14	CASSYQQASYEQYF
TRBV29-1	few	13	CSVDPRGHTEAFF
TRBV7-4	many	13	CASRLPANTEAFF
TRBV6-5	.	15	CASWGGGWGNQPQHF
TRBV29-1	.	13	CSVWDLAKNIQYF
TRBV20-1	many	15	CSARDSHGAASPLHF
TRBV10-3	.	15	CAISQTIGGNEKLFF
TRBV27	many	13	CASSLLRGYGYTF
TRBV29-1	.	12	CSVDRGGPEAFF
TRBV7-6	.	15	CASSGGTGSSYEQYF
TRBV12-3/TRBV12-4	.	13	CASSQGGYYGYTF
TRBV29-1	.	12	CSLEAGYNEQFF
TRBV12-3/TRBV12-4	few	14	CASSFGTGGIGYTF
TRBV7-9	.	13	CASSLQGDSPLHF
TRBV2	many	11	CASTPLIEQFF
TRBV6-2/TRBV6-3	many	16	CASTPARTGANTEAFF
TRBV7-9	many	16	CASSFPRAGSTDTQYF
TRBV11-2	.	17	CASSLAGTGAPNTEAFF
TRBV9	medium-sized	16	CASSPLGQGTNEKLFF
TRBV7-2	many	20	CASRGSRGLAGPGPSYEQYF
TRBV9	medium-sized	16	CASSVEGLSDYNEQFF